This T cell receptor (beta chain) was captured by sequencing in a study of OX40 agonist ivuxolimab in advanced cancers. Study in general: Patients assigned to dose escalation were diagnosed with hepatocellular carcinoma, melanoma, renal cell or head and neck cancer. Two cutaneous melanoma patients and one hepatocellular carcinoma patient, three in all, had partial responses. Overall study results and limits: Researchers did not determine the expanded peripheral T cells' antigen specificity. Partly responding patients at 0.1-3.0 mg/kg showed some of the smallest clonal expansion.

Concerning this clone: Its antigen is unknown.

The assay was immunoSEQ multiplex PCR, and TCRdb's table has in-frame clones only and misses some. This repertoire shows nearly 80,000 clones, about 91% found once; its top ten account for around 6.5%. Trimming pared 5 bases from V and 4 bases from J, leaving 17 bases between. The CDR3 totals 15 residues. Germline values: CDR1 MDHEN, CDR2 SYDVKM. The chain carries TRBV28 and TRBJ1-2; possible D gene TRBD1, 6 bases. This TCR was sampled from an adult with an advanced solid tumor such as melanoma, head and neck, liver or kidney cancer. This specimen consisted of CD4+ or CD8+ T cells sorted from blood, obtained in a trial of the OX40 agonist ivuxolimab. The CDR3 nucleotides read TGTGCCAGCAGTCCAACCGGGGGGCTGGTCTATGGCTACACCTTC. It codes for CASSPTGGLVYGYTF.